The rows below give T cell receptor beta chains drawn from one sample of a study of neoadjuvant anti-PD-1 for oral cavity cancer. Method: immunoSEQ multiplex PCR; TCRdb's copy keeps in-frame clones and lacks some. Here the sample spans about 72,000 clones, around 80% being singletons. The sequencing used PBMCs, collected before nivolumab (anti-PD-1) treatment. The origin of the receptors is a person aged 40 to 85 with oral cavity squamous cell carcinoma. CDR3s include the opening cysteine and the closing phenylalanine or tryptophan. The order of the fields is V gene, clone size, D gene, J gene, CDR3 protein, CDR3 DNA. The D gene is left open where the match is weak. Clone size is not always given. Where it is, it says once, few, many or a class for expanded clones.

TRBV27,.,TRBD1,TRBJ1-5,CASSFRGPHSNQPQHF,TGTGCCAGCAGTTTCAGGGGGCCGCATAGCAATCAGCCCCAGCATTTT
TRBV7-2,.,.,TRBJ2-1,CASSPTRAEQFF,TGTGCCAGCAGCCCAACCCGGGCTGAGCAGTTCTTC
TRBV30,.,.,TRBJ1-3,CAWSVRFKNRTNTIYF,TGTGCCTGGAGTGTACGTTTTAAAAACAGGACTAACACCATATATTTT
TRBV5-1,.,.,TRBJ2-1,CASSLDRREYNEQFF,TGCGCCAGCAGCTTGGATCGTAGAGAATACAATGAGCAGTTCTTC
TRBV5-4,.,TRBD1,TRBJ2-5,CASSQRTGGSLETQYF,TGTGCCAGCAGCCAACGGACAGGGGGCTCTTTAGAGACCCAGTACTTC
TRBV5-4,.,TRBD2,TRBJ2-7,CASSLAGGNEQYF,TGTGCCAGCAGCTTGGCCGGGGGGAACGAGCAGTACTTC
TRBV10-3,once,.,TRBJ1-1,CAISTDSYTEAFF,TGTGCCATCAGTACGGACAGCTACACTGAAGCTTTCTTT
TRBV9,.,.,TRBJ2-3,CASSVSSNTDTQYF,TGTGCCAGCAGCGTATCTAGTAACACAGATACGCAGTATTTT
TRBV2,.,TRBD2,TRBJ2-1,CASSLGLAGDNEQFF,TGTGCCAGCAGTTTGGGACTAGCGGGAGATAATGAGCAGTTCTTC
TRBV10-3,.,.,TRBJ1-2,CAISERGRGYGYTF,TGTGCCATCAGTGAGAGAGGACGGGGATATGGCTACACCTTC
TRBV18,.,.,TRBJ2-4,CASSRLSGAGAKNIQYF,TGTGCCAGCTCACGGCTTTCGGGGGCCGGAGCCAAAAACATTCAGTACTTC
TRBV5-1,.,.,TRBJ2-6,CASSLFSMGGAGANVLTF,TGCGCCAGCAGCTTGTTCAGTATGGGGGGCGCTGGGGCCAACGTCCTGACTTTC
TRBV5-1,.,.,TRBJ1-4,CASRDRRVPNEKLFF,TGCGCCAGCAGGGATCGCAGGGTCCCTAATGAAAAACTGTTTTTT
TRBV5-1,.,.,TRBJ2-1,CASSPRDGSYNEQFF,TGCGCCAGCAGCCCCCGGGACGGCTCCTACAATGAGCAGTTCTTC
TRBV14,.,.,TRBJ1-6,CASSQDRRSPLHF,TGTGCCAGCAGCCAAGATAGGCGTTCACCCCTCCACTTT
TRBV7-3,.,.,TRBJ1-2,CASSSNPRTDGYTF,TGTGCCAGCAGCTCAAACCCACGAACCGATGGCTACACCTTC
TRBV27,.,TRBD1,TRBJ1-5,CASSLQGVPVQPQHF,TGTGCCAGCAGTTTGCAGGGGGTGCCAGTTCAGCCCCAGCATTTT
TRBV18,once,.,TRBJ1-1,CASSSGLLDTEAFF,TGTGCCAGCTCCTCAGGACTACTTGACACTGAAGCTTTCTTT
TRBV27,.,TRBD2,TRBJ2-1,CASSPHTLGGFNEQFF,TGTGCCAGCAGTCCCCATACCTTGGGGGGGTTCAATGAGCAGTTCTTC
TRBV4-2,.,.,TRBJ1-1,CASSLGGSIMNTEAFF,TGTGCCAGCAGCCTTGGGGGGTCAATCATGAACACTGAAGCTTTCTTT
TRBV19,few,.,TRBJ2-5,CASNIPGDKETQYF,TGTGCCAGTAACATTCCGGGCGACAAAGAGACCCAGTACTTC
TRBV6-6,.,.,TRBJ2-6,CASSIDSYSGANVLTF,TGTGCCAGCAGTATTGACAGCTACTCTGGGGCCAACGTCCTGACTTTC
TRBV6-1,.,.,TRBJ1-4,CASSWTAVVKLFF,TGTGCCAGCAGTTGGACGGCGGTTGTAAAACTGTTTTTT
TRBV2,.,TRBD1,TRBJ1-2,CATVTGINGYTF,TGTGCCACCGTGACAGGGATTAATGGCTACACCTTC
TRBV5-4,.,.,TRBJ2-7,CASSPGSTYEQYF,TGTGCCAGCAGCCCTGGATCTACCTACGAGCAGTACTTC